A selection of T cell receptor beta chains follows, all from one sample in a study of T cells in Graves' hyperthyroidism and ophthalmopathy. TCRdb processed the multiplex PCR reads anew with MiXCR; each CDR3 protein has one entry. Of roughly 400,000 distinct CDR3 sequences listed, about a sixth are singletons. Sequencing was done on a sample of blood. These receptors were collected from a woman in her late teens or twenties with Graves' hyperthyroidism that later progressed to Graves' ophthalmopathy. Both conserved end residues are trimmed from each CDR3. Each record gives: V gene, CDR3 length, CDR3 protein.

TRBV20-1 11 SASNGPAYEQY
TRBV15 15 ATSREQGEYSNQPQH
TRBV7-9 10 ASSSTTLDQY
TRBV6-5 12 ASSYSTGVQPQH
TRBV28 13 ASSLGHPSYNEQF
TRBV6-1 10 ASSMGGEKLF
TRBV6-1 12 ATSTGGHYYGYT
TRBV27 12 ASRTFATYNEQF
TRBV28 13 ASSLWTSGSYEQY
TRBV5-1 13 ASSLLGASYNEQF
TRBV2 16 ASSEALNVRAGANVLT
TRBV19 14 ASSTNDRGYRQPQH
TRBV30 15 AWSVRRLAGISNTQY
TRBV12-3/TRBV12-4 15 ASSQGDRSSGANVLT
TRBV5-1 12 ASSLVGGRNEQY
TRBV4-1 11 ASSLMGEEKLF
TRBV2 14 ASSVGLVRSYNEQF
TRBV19 12 ASSISRVANVLT
TRBV2 6 ASSPQY
TRBV5-1 12 ASSPRLANYGYT
TRBV10-3 11 AISESGVVEAF
TRBV7-8 13 AVTEGTSVAYEQY
TRBV28 15 ASSLGSLPGFTDTQY
TRBV20-1 10 SARESWGTQY
TRBV15 13 ATSRGGGRNQPQH
TRBV4-1 11 ASSQQVSYEQY